The present TCR beta chain was sequenced within a study of T cells after posttransplantation cyclophosphamide. This clone was detected only once. Controls had myeloablative marrow grafts with methotrexate and calcineurin inhibitor, sampled at 1 year. Assay used: immunoSEQ multiplex PCR; TCRdb lists only in-frame clones, some missing. The sample holds roughly 20,000 clones; approximately 86% are singletons and the top ten take about 2%. The clonotype was recovered from a female patient in her 30s who received an allogeneic stem cell transplant from an unrelated donor, was CMV-positive, and had acute and chronic GVHD. The T cells may partly be graft donor cells. Here the sequenced sample was PBMCs, taken 362 days after allogeneic stem cell transplant with calcineurin inhibitor and methotrexate.

The CDR3: CASSGLAGKYEQYF. DNA of the CDR3: TGTGCCAGCTCGGGACTAGCGGGGAAGTACGAGCAGTACTTC. The genes are TRBV6-1 and TRBJ2-7, with TRBD2 matching over 13 bases. The CDR3 sequence is 14 residues long. V shed 8 bases, J shed 4 bases, and the junction held 5 bases outside the gene matches. Germline CDR1 and CDR2: MNHNS and SASEGT.